This TCR beta chain was captured by sequencing in a study of shared clonotypes between healthy human individuals. Repertoires were generated with immunoSEQ multiplex PCR, while TCRdb's copy carries only in-frame clones and drops some. The sample includes approximately 500,000 clones, over 70% of them seen just once. V was pared by 5 bases and J by 0 bases, with 12 bases between. CDR3 length: 15 amino acids. Per the germline V gene, CDR1 is MNHEY and CDR2 is SMNVEV (reference sequence). This clone occurred once. Material: PBMCs. V usage is TRBV27 and J usage is TRBJ2-3; unclear D gene. The sequence was obtained from a woman between 35 and 50 years old in good health. Some clones in this sample may be carry-over from other donors' samples. Here the CDR3 reads CASSPRTASTDTQYF. CDR3 coding DNA: TGTGCCAGCAGTCCCCGGACCGCCAGCACAGATACGCAGTATTTT.